This T cell receptor (beta chain) was identified during a study of cytomegalovirus exposure and HLA in healthy donors. The wider study: Earlier findings included about 120 million unique TCR beta sequences obtained from roughly 200 million T cells. Study-wide results and limits: In a later analysis, most CMV-associated TCR beta chains appeared HLA-restricted. According to an earlier analysis, most TCR beta V segments yielded productive rearrangements about 90% or about 30% of the time.

60 Vbeta and 13 Jbeta primers were used in PCR. The data were produced by immunoSEQ multiplex PCR, yet TCRdb's version contains in-frame clones alone and is incomplete. The sample shows about 93,000 clones, about 66% of them seen only once. The CDR3 has 13 amino acids. V lost 4 bases, J lost 6 bases, and 10 bases lay in between. Looked up from germline, CDR1 is MGHDK and CDR2 is SYGVNS. About this clone: Its antigen is as yet unknown.

The chain employs TRBV25-1 and TRBJ2-1, with D maybe TRBD1 (6 bases). The receptor comes from a boy aged 10-17 years in good health and CMV-seropositive. Specimen: PBMCs. CDR3 DNA sequence: TGTGCCAGCAGTGTAAGGGGGTTCAATGAGCAGTTCTTC. Amino acid sequence: CASSVRGFNEQFF.